The present TCR beta chain was sequenced within a study of blood T cell repertoires in COVID-19. Study as a whole: Whether acute or convalescent, the COVID-19 samples came from the United States, Italy and Spain. Sources were T cells, B-cell-depleted T cells, or PBMCs; the material itself was cDNA or gDNA.

The CDR3 runs 14 residues. The table came from immunoSEQ multiplex PCR; TCRdb's copy has only in-frame clones and leaves some out. The sample holds 410,000 or so clones; 75% to 90% are singletons and the top ten take roughly 1.5%. Enrollment of patients from Seattle took place during active infection, with longitudinal follow-up. This clone was found a few times. The chain employs TRBV21-1 and TRBJ1-1; the table's TRBD1 call for D was not verified on the DNA. TRBV21-1 is a recognized pseudogene. The sample consisted of peripheral blood. This clonotype originated in a woman in her thirties or forties with COVID-19, enrolled during active disease. As DNA, the CDR3 is TGTGCCAGCAGCTTCTCCCAGGGGGCCACTGAAGCTTTCTTT. Translating it yields CASSFSQGATEAFF.